This T cell receptor (beta chain) originates from a study of cytomegalovirus exposure and HLA in healthy donors. Study summary: Early released data comprised about 84 million unique TCRs from HLA-typed donors. Study-wide findings and caveats: 150 or so TCR beta chains were listed as cytomegalovirus-associated. It was only CMV serostatus that was available as immune exposure information.

The primer mix had 60 Vbeta and 13 Jbeta primers. Assay used: immunoSEQ multiplex PCR; TCRdb lists only in-frame clones, some missing. The repertoire consists of more than 80,000 clones, with around four fifths occurring once and the leading ten covering under 4.5%. V lost 3 bases to trimming and J lost 0 bases, with 16 bases between them. The CDR3 totals 18 residues. CDR1 and CDR2 from the germline V gene are SGHRS and YFSETQ. As for this clone: The antigen is undetermined.

V and J are TRBV5-1 and TRBJ2-6, with a weak D call TRBD1 (6 bases). The sample taken for sequencing was PBMCs. The clonotype comes from a female donor in good health and CMV-seropositive. CDR3 DNA sequence: TGCGCCAGCAGCTCCACAGGGAGCATCAGCTCTGGGGCCAACGTCCTGACTTTC. Residues: CASSSTGSISSGANVLTF.